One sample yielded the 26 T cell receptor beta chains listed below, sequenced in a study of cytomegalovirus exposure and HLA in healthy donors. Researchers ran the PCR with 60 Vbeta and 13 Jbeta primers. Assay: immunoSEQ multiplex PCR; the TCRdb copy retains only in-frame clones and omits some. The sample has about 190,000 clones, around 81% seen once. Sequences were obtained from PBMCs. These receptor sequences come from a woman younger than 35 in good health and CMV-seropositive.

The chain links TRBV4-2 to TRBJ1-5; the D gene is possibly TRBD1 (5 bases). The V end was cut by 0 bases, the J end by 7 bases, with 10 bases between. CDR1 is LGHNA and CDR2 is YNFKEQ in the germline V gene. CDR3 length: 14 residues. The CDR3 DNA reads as TGTGCCAGCAGCCAAGAAAGGCAGGGACAGCCCCAGCATTTT. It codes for CASSQERQGQPQHF.

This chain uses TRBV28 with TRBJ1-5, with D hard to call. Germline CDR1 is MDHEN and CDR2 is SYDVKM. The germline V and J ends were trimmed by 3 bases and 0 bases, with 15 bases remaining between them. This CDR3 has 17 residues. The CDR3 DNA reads TGTGCCAGCAGTTTCGAAGGCGGTGGTTATAGCAATCAGCCCCAGCATTTT. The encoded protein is CASSFEGGGYSNQPQHF.

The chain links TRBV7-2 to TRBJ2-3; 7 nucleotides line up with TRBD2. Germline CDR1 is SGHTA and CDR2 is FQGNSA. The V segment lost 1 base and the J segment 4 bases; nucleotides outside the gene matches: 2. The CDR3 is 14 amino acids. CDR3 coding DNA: TGTGCCAGCAGCTTAGTGGCGGGGGCAGATACGCAGTATTTT. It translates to CASSLVAGADTQYF.

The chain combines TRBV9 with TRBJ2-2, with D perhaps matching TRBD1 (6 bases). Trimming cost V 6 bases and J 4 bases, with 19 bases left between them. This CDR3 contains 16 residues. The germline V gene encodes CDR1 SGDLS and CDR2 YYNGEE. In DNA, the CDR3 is TGTGCCAGCACCGTGTGGGGTCAGGGGACCACCGGGGAGCTGTTTTTT. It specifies CASTVWGQGTTGELFF.

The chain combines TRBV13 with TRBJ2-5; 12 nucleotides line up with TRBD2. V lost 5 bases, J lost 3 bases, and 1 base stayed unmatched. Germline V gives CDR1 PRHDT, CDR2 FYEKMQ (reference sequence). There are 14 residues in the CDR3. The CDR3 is CASSLAGGEETQYF. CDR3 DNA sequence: TGTGCCAGCAGCCTAGCGGGGGGGGAAGAGACCCAGTACTTC.

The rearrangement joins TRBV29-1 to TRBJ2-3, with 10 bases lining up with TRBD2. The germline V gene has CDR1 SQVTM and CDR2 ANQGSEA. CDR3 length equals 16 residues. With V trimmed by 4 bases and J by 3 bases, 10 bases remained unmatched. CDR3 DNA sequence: TGCAGCGTTGGGGGGGAACTAGCGGGGCCGACAGATACGCAGTATTTT. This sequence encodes CSVGGELAGPTDTQYF.

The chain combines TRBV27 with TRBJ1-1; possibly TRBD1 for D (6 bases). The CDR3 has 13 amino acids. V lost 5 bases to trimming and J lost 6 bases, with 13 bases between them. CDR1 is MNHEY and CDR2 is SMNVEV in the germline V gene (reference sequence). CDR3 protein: CASSDPNRAEAFF. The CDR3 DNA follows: TGTGCCAGCAGTGACCCGAACAGGGCTGAAGCTTTCTTT.

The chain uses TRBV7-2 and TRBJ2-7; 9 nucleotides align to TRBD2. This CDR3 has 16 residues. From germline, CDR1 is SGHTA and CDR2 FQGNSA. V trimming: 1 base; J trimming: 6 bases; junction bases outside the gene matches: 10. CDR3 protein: CASSLDSGGNPREQYV. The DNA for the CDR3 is TGTGCCAGCAGCTTAGATAGCGGGGGAAACCCACGCGAGCAGTACGTC.

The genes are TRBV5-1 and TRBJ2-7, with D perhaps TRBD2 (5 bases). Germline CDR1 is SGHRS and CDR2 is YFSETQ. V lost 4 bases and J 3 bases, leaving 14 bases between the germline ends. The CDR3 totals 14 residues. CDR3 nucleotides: TGCGCCAGCAGCCTTGGAGCAGAGGGCTACGAGCAGTACTTC. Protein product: CASSLGAEGYEQYF.

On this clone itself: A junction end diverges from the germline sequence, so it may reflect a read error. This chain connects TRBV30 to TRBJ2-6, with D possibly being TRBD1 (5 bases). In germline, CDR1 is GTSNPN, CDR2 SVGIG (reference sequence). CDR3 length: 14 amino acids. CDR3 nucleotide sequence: TGTGCCTGGACTCCTCTCTCTGGGGCCAACGGCCTGACTTTC. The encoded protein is CAWTPLSGANGLTF. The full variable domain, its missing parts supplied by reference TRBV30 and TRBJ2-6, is SQTIHQWPATLVQPVGSPLSLECTVEGTSNPNLYWYRQAAGRGLQLLFYSVGIGQISSEVPQNLSASRPQDRQFILSSKKLLLSDSGFYLCAWTPLSGANGLTFGAGSRLTVL.

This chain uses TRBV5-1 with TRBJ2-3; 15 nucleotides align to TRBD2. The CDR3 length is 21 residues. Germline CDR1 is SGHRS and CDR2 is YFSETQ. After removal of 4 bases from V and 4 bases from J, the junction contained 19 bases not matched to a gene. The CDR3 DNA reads TGCGCCAGCAGCCTGAGCCCCTCTGGACTAGCGGGGGGGCTCACGGCAGATACGCAGTATTTT. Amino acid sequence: CASSLSPSGLAGGLTADTQYF.

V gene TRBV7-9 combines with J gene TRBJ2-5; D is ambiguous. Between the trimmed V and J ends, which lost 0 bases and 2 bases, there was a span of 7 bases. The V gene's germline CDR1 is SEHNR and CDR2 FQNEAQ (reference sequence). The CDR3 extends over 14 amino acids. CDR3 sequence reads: CASSLAGGQETQYF. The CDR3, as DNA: TGTGCCAGCAGCTTAGCCGGCGGACAAGAGACCCAGTACTTC.

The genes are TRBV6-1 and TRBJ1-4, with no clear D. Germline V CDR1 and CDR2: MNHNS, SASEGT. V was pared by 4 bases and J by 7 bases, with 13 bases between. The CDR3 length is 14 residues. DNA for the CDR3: TGTGCCAGCAGTGTAACGCCCGGAGGTGAAAAACTGTTTTTT. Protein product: CASSVTPGGEKLFF.

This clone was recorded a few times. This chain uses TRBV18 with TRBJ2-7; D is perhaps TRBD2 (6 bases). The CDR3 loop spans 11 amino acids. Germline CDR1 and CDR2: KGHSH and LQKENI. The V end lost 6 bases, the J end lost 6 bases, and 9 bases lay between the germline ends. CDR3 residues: CASSPEGEQYF. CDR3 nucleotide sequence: TGTGCCAGCTCCCCGGAGGGCGAGCAGTACTTC.

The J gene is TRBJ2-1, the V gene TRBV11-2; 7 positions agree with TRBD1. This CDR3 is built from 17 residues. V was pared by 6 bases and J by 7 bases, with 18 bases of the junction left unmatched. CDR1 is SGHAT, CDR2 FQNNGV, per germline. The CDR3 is CASRTITTGTAGNEQFF. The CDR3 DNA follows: TGTGCCAGCAGGACGATAACTACCGGGACAGCAGGGAATGAGCAGTTCTTC.

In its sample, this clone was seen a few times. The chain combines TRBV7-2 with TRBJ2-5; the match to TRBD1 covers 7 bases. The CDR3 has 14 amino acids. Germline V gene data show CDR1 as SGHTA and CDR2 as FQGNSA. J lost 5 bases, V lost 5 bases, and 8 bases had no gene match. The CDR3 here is CASSRDSLKETQYF. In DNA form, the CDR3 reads TGTGCCAGCAGCCGGGACAGCCTCAAGGAGACCCAGTACTTC.

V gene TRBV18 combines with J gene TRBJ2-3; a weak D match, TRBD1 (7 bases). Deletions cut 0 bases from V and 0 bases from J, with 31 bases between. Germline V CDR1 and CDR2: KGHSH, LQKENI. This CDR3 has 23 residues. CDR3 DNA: TGTGCCAGCTCACCACCGTTCGGAGGGGGCCCTGGCATTACGGTTTCTAGCACAGATACGCAGTATTTT. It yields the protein CASSPPFGGGPGITVSSTDTQYF.

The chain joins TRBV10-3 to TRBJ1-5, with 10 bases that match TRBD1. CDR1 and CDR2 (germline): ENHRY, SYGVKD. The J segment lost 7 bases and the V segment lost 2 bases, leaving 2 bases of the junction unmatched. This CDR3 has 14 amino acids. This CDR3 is CAISEGQGGQPQHF. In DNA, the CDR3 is TGTGCCATCAGTGAGGGACAGGGGGGCCAGCCCCAGCATTTT.

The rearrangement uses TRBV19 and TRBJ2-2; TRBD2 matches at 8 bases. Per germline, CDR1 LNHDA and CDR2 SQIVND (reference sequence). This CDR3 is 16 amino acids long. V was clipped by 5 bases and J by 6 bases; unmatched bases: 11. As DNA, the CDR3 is TGTGCCAGTAGTTCCAATCCGGGACTAGTACCCGGGGAGCTGTTTTTT. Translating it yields CASSSNPGLVPGELFF.

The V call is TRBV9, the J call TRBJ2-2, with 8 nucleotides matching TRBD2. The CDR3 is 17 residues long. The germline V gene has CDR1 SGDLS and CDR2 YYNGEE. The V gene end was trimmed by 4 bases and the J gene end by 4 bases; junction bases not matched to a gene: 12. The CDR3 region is CASSSNPGGGITGELFF. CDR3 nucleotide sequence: TGTGCCAGCAGCTCCAACCCCGGGGGGGGGATCACCGGGGAGCTGTTTTTT.

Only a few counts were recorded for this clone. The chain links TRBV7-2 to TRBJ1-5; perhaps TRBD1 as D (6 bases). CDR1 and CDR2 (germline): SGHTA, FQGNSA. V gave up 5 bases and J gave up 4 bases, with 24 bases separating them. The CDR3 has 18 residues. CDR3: CASSRQPQTGTLNQPQHF. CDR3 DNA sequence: TGTGCCAGCAGCCGCCAGCCCCAAACCGGGACACTAAATCAGCCCCAGCATTTT.

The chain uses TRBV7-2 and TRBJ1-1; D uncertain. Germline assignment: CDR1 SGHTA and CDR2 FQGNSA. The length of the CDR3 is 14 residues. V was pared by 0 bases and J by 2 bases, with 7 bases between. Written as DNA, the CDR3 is TGTGCCAGCAGCTTAGCCACAGATAACACTGAAGCTTTCTTT. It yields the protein CASSLATDNTEAFF.

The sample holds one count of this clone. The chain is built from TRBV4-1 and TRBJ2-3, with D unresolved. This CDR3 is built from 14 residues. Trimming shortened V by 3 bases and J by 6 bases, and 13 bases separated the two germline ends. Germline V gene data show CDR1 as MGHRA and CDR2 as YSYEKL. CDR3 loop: CASSHDVLSDTQYF. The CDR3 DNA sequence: TGCGCCAGCAGCCATGATGTACTGTCGGATACGCAGTATTTT.

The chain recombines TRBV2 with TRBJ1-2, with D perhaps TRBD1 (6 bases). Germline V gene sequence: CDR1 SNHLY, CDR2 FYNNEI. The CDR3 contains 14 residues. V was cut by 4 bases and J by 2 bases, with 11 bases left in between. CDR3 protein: CASSAEQGNYGYTF. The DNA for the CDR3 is TGTGCCAGCAGTGCGGAGCAGGGGAACTATGGCTACACCTTC.

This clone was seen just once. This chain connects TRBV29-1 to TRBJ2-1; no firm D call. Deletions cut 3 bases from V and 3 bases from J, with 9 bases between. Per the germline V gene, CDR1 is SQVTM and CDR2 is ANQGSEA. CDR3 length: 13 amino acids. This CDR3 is CSVDLVNYNEQFF. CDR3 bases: TGCAGCGTTGATCTCGTAAACTACAATGAGCAGTTCTTC.

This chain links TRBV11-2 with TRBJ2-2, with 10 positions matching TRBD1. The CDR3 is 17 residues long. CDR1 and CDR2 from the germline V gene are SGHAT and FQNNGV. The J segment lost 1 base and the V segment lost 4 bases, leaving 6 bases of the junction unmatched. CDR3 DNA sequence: TGTGCCAGCAGCTCCCCTCGGGACAGGGGGAACACCGGGGAGCTGTTTTTT. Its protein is CASSSPRDRGNTGELFF.